These T cell receptor beta chains were read from a single sample in a study of blood T cell repertoires in COVID-19. Sequenced by immunoSEQ multiplex PCR; TCRdb stores in-frame clones only, minus some. The sample consists of about 130,000 clones, about 90% of them appearing once. Sequenced material: peripheral blood. All receptors come from a woman aged 60 to 75 with acute or convalescent COVID-19. Both conserved end residues are part of each CDR3. A D gene is named only where the DNA matches it firmly. Size is stated for part of the rows, as once, few or many counts, or as a class when the clone is expanded.

DNA	CDR3	size	D	V	J
TGTGCCAGCAGCCTGCGGACTAGCGGGAGTAGAACCGGGGAGCTGTTTTTT	CASSLRTSGSRTGELFF	NA	TRBD2	TRBV11-2	TRBJ2-2
TGTGCCAGCCGTAATCAGGGAAACGGGAATTCACCCCTCCACTTT	CASRNQGNGNSPLHF	NA	NA	TRBV2	TRBJ1-6
TGTGCCAGCAGCCAAGTGAGAGGAGACAATGAGCAGTTCTTC	CASSQVRGDNEQFF	NA	NA	TRBV4-2	TRBJ2-1
TGTGCCGGGGGACTTAACACCGGGGAGCTGTTTTTT	CAGGLNTGELFF	NA	NA	TRBV2	TRBJ2-2
TGTGCCAGCAGTCGGGAGTGGGGGGAGACCCAGTACTTC	CASSREWGETQYF	NA	NA	TRBV6-4	TRBJ2-5
TGTGCCAGCAGCTTACTAGCGGGACGGATAGATACGCAGTATTTT	CASSLLAGRIDTQYF	NA	TRBD2	TRBV11-3	TRBJ2-3
TGTGCCATCAGTGAGTCGCCTAGCGGGGTCTACAATGAGCAGTTCTTC	CAISESPSGVYNEQFF	NA	TRBD2	TRBV10-3	TRBJ2-1
TGTGCCAGCAGCGTAGCTGTTGGACAGAACACTGAAGCTTTCTTT	CASSVAVGQNTEAFF	NA	NA	TRBV9	TRBJ1-1
TGTGCCAGCAGCTTAGACCCGAGTATGGCCGGGGAGCTGTTTTTT	CASSLDPSMAGELFF	NA	NA	TRBV11-3	TRBJ2-2
TGTGCCAGCAGCCTCACTGGACAGGGTTCGCCGGTCTTCTTC	CASSLTGQGSPVFF	once	TRBD1	TRBV3-1/TRBV3-2	TRBJ2-1
TGTGCCATCAGACGGACAGGCTCCTACGAGCAGTACTTC	CAIRRTGSYEQYF	NA	TRBD1	TRBV10-3	TRBJ2-7
TGTGCCATCAGCACCGGGACAGGGACCAATGAGCAGTTCTTC	CAISTGTGTNEQFF	once	TRBD1	TRBV10-3	TRBJ2-1
TGTGCCAGCAGTTCGGGACAGGGGGAACTTGATGAAAAACTGTTTTTT	CASSSGQGELDEKLFF	NA	TRBD1	TRBV27	TRBJ1-4
TGTGCCAGCAGCTTATATCTCGAGGGTGAGCAGTTCTTC	CASSLYLEGEQFF	NA	NA	TRBV7-3	TRBJ2-1
TGTGCCAGCAGCTTTGACGGGGAGGGGTCTGGCTACACCTTC	CASSFDGEGSGYTF	NA	NA	TRBV7-3	TRBJ1-2
TGTGCCAGCCAGGGACATTTAAACACTGAAGCTTTCTTT	CASQGHLNTEAFF	NA	NA	TRBV6-5	TRBJ1-1
TGTGCCAGCAGCCCGGGAGGGCTAGCGGGAGCGAATGAGCAGTTCTTC	CASSPGGLAGANEQFF	NA	TRBD2	TRBV5-4	TRBJ2-1
TGTGCCAGCTCACCGTTGGGAGCGGGAGCCGCAGATACGCAGTATTTT	CASSPLGAGAADTQYF	NA	TRBD2	TRBV18	TRBJ2-3
TGTGCCAGCAGCCCTCCCCCGGGGGACAGACTAAATAATTCACCCCTCCACTTT	CASSPPPGDRLNNSPLHF	NA	TRBD1	TRBV2	TRBJ1-6
TGTGCCAGCAGCTTACCTCCCGCCACGGCGCAGTATTTT	CASSLPPATAQYF	NA	NA	TRBV7-3	TRBJ2-3
TGTGCCAGCAGTTACAGGCGGGGGGATGGCAATCAGCCCCAGCATTTT	CASSYRRGDGNQPQHF	NA	NA	TRBV6-6	TRBJ1-5
TGTGCCAGCAGTTCCTACAGGGCAGAGTCGGGCTATGGCTACACCTTC	CASSSYRAESGYGYTF	NA	NA	TRBV27	TRBJ1-2
TGCGCCAGCAGCTCGAACCTAGGTTTCTCTGGGGCCAACGTCCTGACTTTC	CASSSNLGFSGANVLTF	once	NA	TRBV5-1	TRBJ2-6
TGTGCCAGCAGCCTTCTCGGACAGCGCTATGGCTACACCTTC	CASSLLGQRYGYTF	NA	NA	TRBV2	TRBJ1-2
TGTGCCAGCAGTGGACAGGGTTTATCTAGTGAAAAACTGTTTTTT	CASSGQGLSSEKLFF	once	TRBD1	TRBV2	TRBJ1-4
TGTGCCAGAGTTCTACAGGGGAGGCCCCAGCATTTT	CARVLQGRPQHF	NA	TRBD1	TRBV6-6	TRBJ1-5
TGTGCCTGGACGGCGATTGGACTAGCGGGCAATGAGCAGTTCTTC	CAWTAIGLAGNEQFF	NA	TRBD2	TRBV30	TRBJ2-1
TGTGCCAGCAGTTTTCTGGCAGGGGGAAATCAGCCCCAGCATTTT	CASSFLAGGNQPQHF	NA	TRBD1	TRBV28	TRBJ1-5
TGCAGCGTTACCACCGGGGAGACCCAGTACTTC	CSVTTGETQYF	NA	NA	TRBV29-1	TRBJ2-5